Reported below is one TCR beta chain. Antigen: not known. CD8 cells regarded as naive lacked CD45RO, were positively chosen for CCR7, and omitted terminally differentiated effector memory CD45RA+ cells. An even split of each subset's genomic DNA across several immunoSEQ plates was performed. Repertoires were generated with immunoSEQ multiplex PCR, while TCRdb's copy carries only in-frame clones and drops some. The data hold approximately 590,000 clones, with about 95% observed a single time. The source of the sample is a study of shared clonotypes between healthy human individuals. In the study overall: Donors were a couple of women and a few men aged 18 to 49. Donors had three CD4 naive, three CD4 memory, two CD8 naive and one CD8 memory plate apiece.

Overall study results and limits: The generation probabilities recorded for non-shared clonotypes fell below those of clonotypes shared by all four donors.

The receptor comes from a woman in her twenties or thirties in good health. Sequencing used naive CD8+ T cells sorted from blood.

CDR3: CASSIDGSGYQETQYF. CDR3 sequence (DNA): TGTGCCAGTAGTATCGATGGTAGCGGGTACCAAGAGACCCAGTACTTC. The V and J genes are TRBV19 and TRBJ2-5; 7 nucleotides line up with TRBD2. This CDR3 region has 16 residues. Per germline, CDR1 LNHDA and CDR2 SQIVND (reference sequence). The V gene end was trimmed by 3 bases and the J gene end by 0 bases; junction bases not matched to a gene: 7.